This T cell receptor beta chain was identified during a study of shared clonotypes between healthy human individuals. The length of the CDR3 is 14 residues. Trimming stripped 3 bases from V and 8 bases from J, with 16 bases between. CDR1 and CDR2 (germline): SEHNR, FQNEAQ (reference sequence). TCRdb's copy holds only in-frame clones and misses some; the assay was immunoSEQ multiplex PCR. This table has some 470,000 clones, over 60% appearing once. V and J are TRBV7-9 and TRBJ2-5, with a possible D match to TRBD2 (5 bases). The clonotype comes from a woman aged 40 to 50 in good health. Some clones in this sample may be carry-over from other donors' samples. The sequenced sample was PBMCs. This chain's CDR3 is CASSLSERVGTQYF. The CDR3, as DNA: TGTGCCAGCAGCTTGAGTGAGAGGGTTGGAACCCAGTACTTC.